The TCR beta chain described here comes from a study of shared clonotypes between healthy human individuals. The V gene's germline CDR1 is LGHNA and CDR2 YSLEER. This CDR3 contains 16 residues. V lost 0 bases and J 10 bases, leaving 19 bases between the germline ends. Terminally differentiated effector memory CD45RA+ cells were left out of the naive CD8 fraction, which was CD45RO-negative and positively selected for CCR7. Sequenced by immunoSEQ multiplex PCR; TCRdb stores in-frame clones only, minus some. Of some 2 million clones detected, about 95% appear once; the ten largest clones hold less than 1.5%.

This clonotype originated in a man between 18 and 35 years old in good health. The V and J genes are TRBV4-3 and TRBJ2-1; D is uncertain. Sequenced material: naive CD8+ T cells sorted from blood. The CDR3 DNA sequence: TGCGCCAGCAGCCAAGATCCAATTGGAGAGTCAAAGGAGCAGTTCTTC. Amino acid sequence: CASSQDPIGESKEQFF.